This passage covers 23 T cell receptor beta chains from one sample sequenced in a study of human T cells and chemical hapten exposure. TCRdb processed the RACE reads anew with MiXCR; each CDR3 protein has one entry. This table has 370,000 or so distinct CDR3 sequences, approximately 4.4% appearing once. Time point denoted: patch test 1, 2 weeks after DPC sensitization. Described treatment: therapeutic diphenylcyclopropenone sensitization with weekly scalp DPC. Source: whole blood, taken in connection with sensitization to the hapten diphenylcyclopropenone (DPC). The origin of the receptors is a woman aged 45-65 years with alopecia areata. Some clones in this sample may be carry-over from other donors' samples.

The chain links TRBV14 to TRBJ2-2; TRBD1 might be the D (7 bases). CDR3 size: 14 residues. Germline V gives CDR1 SGHDN, CDR2 FVKESK. The ends were cut back, 8 bases at V and 1 base at J, with 11 bases in the middle. The CDR3 is CASAGQLNTGELFF. In nucleotides, the CDR3 is TGTGCCAGCGCGGGACAGCTGAACACCGGGGAGCTGTTTTTT.

This clonotype was counted ten times or more. This chain uses TRBV7-2 with TRBJ2-7; D is unresolved. The CDR3 has 16 residues. Trimming removed 0 bases at V and 4 bases at J, with 16 bases between. From germline, CDR1 is SGHTA and CDR2 FQGNSA. CDR3 region: CASSLAPARRIYEQYF. The CDR3 DNA follows: TGTGCCAGCAGCTTAGCTCCGGCCCGGCGGATTTACGAGCAGTACTTC.

This clonotype occurred many times. This chain connects TRBV6-5 to TRBJ2-7; TRBD1 is a possible D gene (6 bases). The germline V gene has CDR1 MNHEY and CDR2 SVGAGI. Trimming cost V 8 bases and J 5 bases, with 19 bases left between them. The CDR3 is made up of 14 amino acids. CDR3 sequence (DNA): TGTGCCAGCCGACTCGAGCCCCAGGGGCACGAGCAGTACTTC. It encodes CASRLEPQGHEQYF.

This clonotype was observed at least ten times. The chain recombines TRBV9 with TRBJ2-4; possibly TRBD1 or TRBD2 for D (5 bases each). The CDR3 totals 13 residues. Trimming left V 0 bases short and J 7 bases short, with 8 bases between. In germline, CDR1 is SGDLS, CDR2 YYNGEE. The CDR3 protein is CASSVDWGNIQYF. CDR3 bases: TGTGCCAGCAGCGTAGACTGGGGGAACATTCAGTACTTC.

This clonotype was counted at least ten times. The rearrangement links TRBV18 to TRBJ1-1; D unclear. The CDR3 length is 16 residues. Trimming left V 3 bases short and J 0 bases short, with 14 bases between. Germline CDR1 KGHSH, CDR2 LQKENI. The CDR3 reads CASSPKPSTLNTEAFF. The CDR3, as DNA: TGTGCCAGCTCACCGAAGCCGTCTACCTTGAACACTGAAGCTTTCTTT.

This clonotype was counted many times. The rearrangement links TRBV11-2 to TRBJ2-7, with D perhaps TRBD1 or TRBD2 (5 bases each). This CDR3 contains 17 residues. Germline V gene lookup returns CDR1 SGHAT and CDR2 FQNNGV. Trimming pared 5 bases from V and 6 bases from J, leaving 26 bases between. This CDR3 reads CASSPMGTGLAQGEQYF. The CDR3 DNA reads TGTGCCAGCAGCCCTATGGGGACCGGCCTTGCCCAAGGCGAGCAGTACTTC.

Details on this clonotype: A much larger clonotype is one base distant, so this may be a read error. The chain links TRBV30 to TRBJ2-2; a possible D gene is TRBD2 (7 bases). The CDR3 extends over 14 amino acids. From germline, CDR1 is GTSNPN and CDR2 SVGIG (reference sequence). The V end was cut by 3 bases, the J end by 6 bases, with 14 bases between. The CDR3: CAWSIGGGSGELFF. For the CDR3, the DNA is TGTGCCTGGAGCATAGGGGGGGGCTCCGGGGAGCTGTTTTTT.

The sample holds many counts of this clonotype. The chain carries TRBV5-1 and TRBJ1-2; D perhaps matches TRBD1 (6 bases). V dropped 4 bases and J dropped 2 bases, with 12 bases sitting between them. The CDR3 is 14 amino acids. The germline gives CDR1 SGHRS, CDR2 YFSETQ. Here the CDR3 reads CASSPGDTNYGYTF. The CDR3 DNA sequence: TGCGCCAGCAGCCCGGGGGACACCAACTATGGCTACACCTTC.

This clonotype was seen many times. The chain carries TRBV5-4 and TRBJ2-6, with 8 bases lining up with TRBD1. The CDR3 extends over 18 amino acids. Germline V CDR1 and CDR2: SGHNT, YYREEE (reference sequence). The ends lost 4 bases at V and 2 bases at J; junction bases unmatched: 11. For the CDR3, the DNA is TGTGCCAGCAGCCCGGTGGGCAGGGGGCGGGCTGGGGCCAACGTCCTGACTTTC. Translated: CASSPVGRGRAGANVLTF.

The gene calls are TRBV3-1 and TRBJ2-5; 12 bases are a match to TRBD2. With V trimmed by 4 bases and J by 4 bases, 10 bases remained unmatched. The CDR3 consists of 17 residues. Germline V gene data show CDR1 as LGHDT and CDR2 as YNNKEL (reference sequence). CDR3 sequence (DNA): TGTGCCAGCAGCCCGAGGACTAGCGGGGTCGTGGGAGAGACCCAGTACTTC. Translated, it gives CASSPRTSGVVGETQYF.

V is TRBV9 and J is TRBJ2-1; the match to TRBD1 covers 12 bases. CDR1 and CDR2 from the germline V gene are SGDLS and YYNGEE. V shed 0 bases and J 7 bases; nucleotides not matched to a gene: 11. The CDR3 loop spans 18 amino acids. The CDR3 here is CASSVEGQGALMLNEQFF. CDR3 DNA: TGTGCCAGCAGCGTAGAGGGACAGGGGGCATTAATGCTAAATGAGCAGTTCTTC.

This clonotype was seen many times. The chain employs TRBV7-2 and TRBJ1-5; TRBD1 aligns across 7 bases. V lost 2 bases and J lost 2; bases outside the gene matches: 9. This CDR3 contains 17 residues. From germline, CDR1 is SGHTA and CDR2 FQGNSA. Here the CDR3 DNA reads TGTGCCAGCAGCTTATCGTTATCCGACAGGGGCAATCAGCCCCAGCATTTT. Encoded protein: CASSLSLSDRGNQPQHF.

This clonotype was observed many times. The DNA for the CDR3 is TGTGCCAGCAGCTTAGGGGACAGGGGATCAGGAGGCTACACCTTC. Residues: CASSLGDRGSGGYTF. This sequence joins TRBV7-3 and TRBJ1-2, with 10 bases lining up with TRBD1. The ends lost 2 bases at V and 8 bases at J; junction bases unmatched: 8. This CDR3 comprises 15 residues. Germline-derived CDR1 and CDR2 are SGHTA and FQGTGA.

This clonotype appeared many times. The genes are TRBV5-5 and TRBJ1-2; D gene unclear. The CDR3 is 14 amino acids. Germline V lookup: CDR1 SGHKS, CDR2 YYEKEE (reference sequence). V lost 1 base, J lost 6 bases, and 13 bases lay in between. The CDR3 spells CASSLYLANNGYTF. CDR3 bases: TGTGCCAGCAGCTTGTATCTGGCGAACAATGGCTACACCTTC.

Written as DNA, the CDR3 is TGTGCCAGCTCTCAGGACGGAAAGAATTCACCCCTCCACTTT. Residues: CASSQDGKNSPLHF. The V call is TRBV6-1, the J call TRBJ1-6, with D uncertain. Trimming removed 8 bases at V and 7 bases at J, with 15 bases between. CDR3 length equals 14 residues. CDR1 is MNHNS and CDR2 is SASEGT in the germline V gene.

The chain is built from TRBV6-2 or TRBV6-3 and TRBJ1-6; D gene uncertain. V lost 6 bases, J lost 13 bases, and 25 bases lay in between. The CDR3 is 16 residues long. Germline assignment: CDR1 MNHEY and CDR2 SVGEGT. CDR3 protein: CASRQTPTVSRFPLHF. The CDR3 nucleotides read TGTGCCAGCAGGCAAACTCCTACGGTATCCCGCTTTCCCCTCCACTTT.

This clonotype has ten or more counts. The chain is built from TRBV6-5 and TRBJ2-4; possibly TRBD1 for D (6 bases). Trimming took off 7 bases at V and 8 bases at J, with 21 bases between the two ends. The CDR3 consists of 15 residues. CDR1 MNHEY and CDR2 SVGAGI come from the germline V gene. The CDR3 nucleotides read TGTGCCAGCACCCCTACCGTGCAGGGGAGACACATTCAGTACTTC. This translates into CASTPTVQGRHIQYF.

This clonotype was found a few times. The chain uses TRBV7-2 and TRBJ1-5; no clear D gene. This CDR3 contains 12 residues. Trimming removed 3 bases at V and 4 bases at J, with 4 bases between. Germline CDR1 is SGHTA and CDR2 is FQGNSA. CDR3 sequence (DNA): TGTGCCAGCAGCTTTTTTAATCAGCCCCAGCATTTT. This translates into CASSFFNQPQHF.

There are many counts of this clonotype. This chain uses TRBV12-5 with TRBJ2-7; weak D call: TRBD1 (6 bases). The germline V and J ends were trimmed by 6 bases and 3 bases, with 12 bases remaining between them. The CDR3 is 13 residues long. Germline V CDR1 and CDR2: LGHNT, FRNRAP. CDR3 protein: CASGRDTNYEQYF. CDR3 sequence (DNA): TGTGCTAGTGGCCGGGACACGAACTACGAGCAGTACTTC.

As to this clonotype: A much larger clone differs from this one at a single base, so this may be a read error. CDR3 DNA sequence: TGCGCCGGCAGTTATGCTAGCGGGGGGCTAATCTACAATGAGCAGTTCTTC. Translation gives CAGSYASGGLIYNEQFF. The chain links TRBV5-1 to TRBJ2-1, with TRBD2 matching over 11 bases. Germline CDR1 SGHRS, CDR2 YFSETQ. The CDR3 loop spans 17 amino acids.

This clonotype was detected only a few times. DNA for the CDR3: TGTGCCAGCAGCGCGGGGGACAGGAGCTCCTACAATGAGCAGTTCTTC. Translated, it gives CASSAGDRSSYNEQFF. The chain uses TRBV11-1 and TRBJ2-1, with D perhaps matching TRBD1 (8 bases). V was clipped by 5 bases and J by 0 bases, with 14 bases between them. This CDR3 has 16 residues. The germline CDR1 and CDR2 sequences are SGHAT and FQDESV (reference sequence).

This clonotype was seen repeatedly, ten times or more. The gene calls are TRBV3-1 and TRBJ1-5; no definite D call. This CDR3 contains 13 residues. The V end was cut by 4 bases, the J end by 5 bases, with 9 bases between. Germline loops: CDR1 LGHDT, CDR2 YNNKEL (reference sequence). CDR3 region: CASSPPGDQPQHF. The CDR3 DNA reads as TGTGCCAGCAGCCCTCCCGGGGATCAGCCCCAGCATTTT. Looking up the rest from reference TRBV3-1 and TRBJ1-5 gives the full variable domain: DTAVSQTPKYLVTQMGNDKSIKCEQNLGHDTMYWYKQDSKKFLKIMFSYNNKELIINETVPNRFSPKSPDKAHLNLHINSLELGDSAVYFCASSPPGDQPQHFGDGTRLSIL.

This clonotype was observed a few times. The genes are TRBV20-1 and TRBJ2-7; 8 bases fit TRBD2. V shed 3 bases and J 4 bases; nucleotides not matched to a gene: 5. Germline values: CDR1 DFQATT, CDR2 SNEGSKA (reference sequence). The CDR3 contains 13 residues. This CDR3 reads CSASGRAVYEQYF. The CDR3 DNA reads TGCAGTGCTAGCGGGAGGGCCGTGTACGAGCAGTACTTC.